This T cell receptor (beta chain) was documented in a study of cytomegalovirus exposure and HLA in healthy donors. Overall study: A preliminary data release comprised 80 million to 95 million unique TCRs obtained from HLA-typed donors. Study-level results: The authors confirmed in vitro that a few CMV-associated chains were specific for CMV antigens. On later analysis, the bulk of CMV-associated TCR beta chains appeared to be HLA-restricted. In all likelihood, a cluster of highly shared sequence variants was a sequencing artifact.

This PCR relied on a set of 60 Vbeta primers and 13 Jbeta primers. Libraries were prepared by immunoSEQ multiplex PCR; TCRdb keeps only in-frame clonotypes and omits some of them. The sample gives some 150,000 clones, about 80% of which show up once; about 1.7% is in the top ten. Germline values: CDR1 MNHEY, CDR2 SVGAGI. V gave up 5 bases and J gave up 0 bases; unmatched junction bases: 5. This CDR3 spans 15 amino acids. This clone was observed a single time. The antigen remains undetermined. The J gene is TRBJ1-1, the V gene TRBV6-5; 8 bases are shared with TRBD1. The sample was PBMCs. The source is a woman in her twenties or thirties in good health and CMV-seronegative. DNA for the CDR3: TGTGCCAGCAGTCTACGGGACAGGATGAACACTGAAGCTTTCTTT. This translates into CASSLRDRMNTEAFF.